The 27 T cell receptor beta chains given below trace back to one sample, sequenced in a study of T cells in Graves' hyperthyroidism and ophthalmopathy. Amplified TCR beta CDR3 regions came from RNA transcripts. During a first-round RT-PCR of the TCR CDR3, the HTBI primer set was used. TCRdb reprocessed the multiplex PCR reads via MiXCR and lists one record per CDR3 protein. The sample comprises 550,000 to 700,000 distinct CDR3 sequences, around 42% of which are singletons, and around 19% rests with the top ten. Sample: peripheral blood or thyroid tissue (not recorded which). The receptors were gathered from an adult woman with Graves' disease, either hyperthyroidism or ophthalmopathy (not recorded which).

This clonotype was recorded a few times. The V call is TRBV12-3 or TRBV12-4, the J call TRBJ1-4, with a weak D call TRBD1 (6 bases). V was cut by 2 bases and J by 8 bases, with 18 bases left in between. This CDR3 region has 16 residues. DNA for the CDR3: TGTGCCAGCAGTTTAACAGTTAAGGGGGAGCGAGAAAAACTGTTTTTT. As protein: CASSLTVKGEREKLFF.

V usage is TRBV4-1 and J usage is TRBJ2-7; maybe TRBD1 (6 bases). CDR3 size: 16 residues. Germline V gene sequence: CDR1 MGHRA, CDR2 YSYEKL. Trimming stripped 2 bases from V and 7 bases from J, with 21 bases between. CDR3 residues: CASSQPQGYDTGEQYF. The CDR3 DNA sequence: TGCGCCAGCAGCCAACCACAGGGTTACGACACCGGGGAGCAGTACTTC.

On this clonotype: This may come from a read error, since a much larger clone is one base off. The chain is built from TRBV7-9 and TRBJ2-7; TRBD1 aligns across 7 bases. Germline CDR1 and CDR2: SEHNR and FQNEAQ (reference sequence). Trimming at V came to 8 bases and at J to 0 bases, leaving 13 bases not matched to a gene. CDR3 length equals 16 residues. CDR3 sequence reads: CASGSSGTESSYEQYF. The CDR3 DNA follows: TGTGCCAGCGGCTCTTCCGGGACAGAGAGCTCCTACGAGCAGTACTTC.

This rearrangement joins TRBV10-1 to TRBJ1-1; D is undetermined. V dropped 3 bases and J dropped 8 bases, with 13 bases sitting between them. In germline, CDR1 is WNHNN, CDR2 SYGVQD (reference sequence). The CDR3 is 13 residues long. The CDR3 DNA sequence: TGCGCCAGCAGTGACCTTATGGGCCCCGAAGCTTTCTTT. It yields the protein CASSDLMGPEAFF.

The chain combines TRBV2 with TRBJ2-7; unclear D gene. There are 13 residues in the CDR3. Germline V CDR1 and CDR2: SNHLY, FYNNEI. V dropped 7 bases and J dropped 4 bases, with 14 bases sitting between them. This CDR3 is CASTPSIGYEQYF. CDR3 DNA sequence: TGTGCCAGCACCCCCTCCATTGGGTACGAGCAGTACTTC.

The J gene is TRBJ2-2, the V gene TRBV19; D gene ambiguous. The V end was cut by 3 bases, the J end by 1 base, with 6 bases between. This CDR3 has 14 residues. CDR1 and CDR2 (germline): LNHDA, SQIVND (reference sequence). The CDR3 reads CASSIPGNTGELFF. CDR3 DNA sequence: TGTGCCAGTAGTATCCCAGGGAACACCGGGGAGCTGTTTTTT.

Turning to this clonotype: A read error may account for a junction end that differs from germline. CDR3 region: CASSLGGRTGELYF. The CDR3 nucleotides read TGTGCCAGCAGCTTAGGCGGGAGAACCGGGGAGCTGTACTTC. This sequence joins TRBV7-9 and TRBJ2-7; 7 bases agree with TRBD2. This CDR3 has 14 amino acids. Germline V gene data show CDR1 as SEHNR and CDR2 as FQNEAQ (reference sequence).

The sample holds many counts of this clonotype. The chain carries TRBV9 and TRBJ1-2; 8 bases are shared with TRBD1. The CDR3 runs to 16 residues. CDR1 SGDLS and CDR2 YYNGEE come from the germline V gene. The ends lost 0 bases at V and 4 bases at J; junction bases unmatched: 8. In DNA form, the CDR3 reads TGTGCCAGCAGCGTAGGCCCCAGGGGGCCTGGCTATGGCTACACCTTC. Translating it yields CASSVGPRGPGYGYTF.

DNA of the CDR3: TGCAGTGCTAGAATGTCAGGGGGTTGGAATCAGCCCCAGCATTTT. It yields the protein CSARMSGGWNQPQHF. The V gene is TRBV20-1, the J gene TRBJ1-5; TRBD1 aligns across 7 bases. Trimming at V came to 2 bases and at J to 4 bases, leaving 8 bases not matched to a gene. The CDR3 totals 15 residues. CDR1 is DFQATT, CDR2 SNEGSKA, per germline (reference sequence).

This clonotype was counted many times. The chain links TRBV19 to TRBJ1-2; no clear D. The CDR3 length is 12 residues. Germline V gene data show CDR1 as LNHDA and CDR2 as SQIVND (reference sequence). Trimming stripped 3 bases from V and 8 bases from J, with 10 bases between. CDR3 sequence reads: CASSMEGVGYTF. CDR3 DNA: TGTGCCAGTAGTATGGAAGGAGTGGGCTACACCTTC.

This clonotype has at least ten counts. The chain recombines TRBV5-4 with TRBJ1-1; D is unresolved. V shed 5 bases and J shed 2 bases, with 7 bases lying between them. This CDR3 has 12 amino acids. Germline CDR1 reads SGHNT; CDR2 reads YYREEE (reference sequence). The CDR3 bases are TGTGCCAGCAGGTCAGCCAACACTGAAGCTTTCTTT. Translating it yields CASRSANTEAFF.

The chain has TRBV10-3 and TRBJ2-5, with 12 bases lining up with TRBD1. J gave up 9 bases and V 4 bases, and 9 bases lay outside the gene matches. The CDR3 extends over 15 amino acids. CDR1 ENHRY and CDR2 SYGVKD come from the germline V gene. The CDR3 nucleotides are TGTGCCATCAGTGCCGGGACAGGGGGCGATCAGCCCCAGTACTTC. Its translation: CAISAGTGGDQPQYF.

This clonotype has only a few counts. The rearrangement joins TRBV25-1 to TRBJ1-1; D remains ambiguous. V lost 2 bases and J 1 base, leaving 8 bases between the germline ends. CDR1 is MGHDK, CDR2 SYGVNS, per germline. The CDR3 is 14 residues long. Here the CDR3 reads CASSEGLANTEAFF. The CDR3 nucleotides read TGTGCCAGCAGTGAAGGGTTGGCGAACACTGAAGCTTTCTTT.

This clonotype was seen a single time. V is TRBV7-8 and J is TRBJ1-1, with 9 bases aligning to TRBD1. The germline V gene encodes CDR1 SGHVS and CDR2 FQNEAQ. The V gene end was trimmed by 5 bases and the J gene end by 5 bases; junction bases not matched to a gene: 15. The CDR3 is 17 amino acids. CDR3 region: CASSPKRQQGARTEAFF. The CDR3 DNA reads TGTGCCAGCAGCCCGAAGAGGCAACAGGGGGCTAGGACTGAAGCTTTCTTT.

This clonotype was picked up many times. V usage is TRBV15 and J usage is TRBJ1-2; the D gene is possibly TRBD1 (6 bases). V dropped 0 bases and J dropped 4 bases, with 12 bases sitting between them. The germline gives CDR1 LNHNV, CDR2 YYDKDF (reference sequence). This CDR3 spans 15 amino acids. CDR3 protein: CATSRELGGTYGYTF. In nucleotides, the CDR3 is TGTGCCACCAGCAGAGAGTTAGGGGGAACCTATGGCTACACCTTC.

The chain employs TRBV18 and TRBJ2-7; 7 bases match TRBD2. The V gene's germline CDR1 is KGHSH and CDR2 LQKENI. The CDR3 has 14 amino acids. V was pared by 3 bases and J by 3 bases, with 5 bases of the junction left unmatched. Here the CDR3 DNA reads TGTGCCAGCTCACCCGGGACTACCAACTACGAGCAGTACTTC. Protein: CASSPGTTNYEQYF.

The genes are TRBV18 and TRBJ1-1; D is unresolved. Germline V gene lookup returns CDR1 KGHSH and CDR2 LQKENI. CDR3 length: 13 residues. V gave up 6 bases and J gave up 10 bases, with 18 bases separating them. CDR3 region: CASSLTEDAPAFF. The CDR3, as DNA: TGTGCCAGCTCGCTAACGGAGGACGCCCCAGCTTTCTTT.

There are many counts of this clonotype. V and J are TRBV4-1 and TRBJ1-1, with no clear D. There are 14 residues in the CDR3. The germline CDR1 and CDR2 sequences are MGHRA and YSYEKL. V lost 5 bases and J lost 1, with 11 bases in between. The CDR3 spells CASSLRVRNTEAFF. In nucleotides, the CDR3 is TGCGCCAGCAGCTTAAGAGTACGGAACACTGAAGCTTTCTTT.

This clonotype was seen ten or more times. The CDR3 DNA sequence: TGCGCCAGCAGCTCAACCTCTGGACACCGCTACGAGCAGTACTTC. Translation: CASSSTSGHRYEQYF. The chain recombines TRBV5-1 with TRBJ2-7, with D possibly matching TRBD1 (5 bases). CDR1 is SGHRS and CDR2 is YFSETQ in the germline V gene. There are 15 residues in the CDR3. The V gene lost 3 bases and the J gene lost 3 bases, with 16 bases spanning the gap.

This clonotype was picked up many times. The chain has TRBV9 and TRBJ2-2; TRBD2 aligns across 8 bases. CDR3 size: 15 residues. Germline CDR1 SGDLS, CDR2 YYNGEE. V was clipped by 1 base and J by 3 bases; unmatched bases: 2. Here the CDR3 reads CASSVQAGDTGELFF. The CDR3 nucleotides read TGTGCCAGCAGCGTACAAGCGGGAGACACCGGGGAGCTGTTTTTT.

The rearrangement joins TRBV10-1 to TRBJ1-1; possible D gene TRBD1, 6 bases. Germline V gene lookup returns CDR1 WNHNN and CDR2 SYGVQD (reference sequence). Trimming took off 0 bases at V and 5 bases at J, with 13 bases between the two ends. CDR3 length equals 15 residues. CDR3 amino acids: CASSESKGGWTEAFF. The CDR3, as DNA: TGCGCCAGCAGTGAGTCGAAGGGGGGCTGGACTGAAGCTTTCTTT.

As regards this clonotype: Because it lacks the conserved phenylalanine or tryptophan at the end, this CDR3 is likely a read error. The V call is TRBV7-2, the J call TRBJ2-7; TRBD2 matches 13 bases. The CDR3 loop spans 16 amino acids. V shed 4 bases and J 5 bases; nucleotides not matched to a gene: 8. Germline V gene data show CDR1 as SGHTA and CDR2 as FQGNSA. CDR3 bases: TGTGCCAGCAGCTACGTGCCGGGACTAGCGGGGAACGAGCAGTACCTC. As protein: CASSYVPGLAGNEQYL.

V usage is TRBV29-1 and J usage is TRBJ2-1; 8 bases line up with TRBD2. The CDR3 is 14 amino acids. Looked up from germline, CDR1 is SQVTM and CDR2 is ANQGSEA. The V gene end was trimmed by 5 bases and the J gene end by 0 bases; junction bases not matched to a gene: 3. The chain's CDR3 is CSVWTSSSYNEQFF. The CDR3 coding sequence is TGCAGCGTTTGGACTAGCTCCTCCTACAATGAGCAGTTCTTC.

The chain's CDR3 is CASSLESGSSTEAFF. The CDR3 DNA reads TGTGCCAGCAGCTTAGAATCGGGGAGTAGCACTGAAGCTTTCTTT. The chain couples TRBV7-2 to TRBJ1-1; no clear D gene. This CDR3 is 15 amino acids long. Per the germline V gene, CDR1 is SGHTA and CDR2 is FQGNSA. With 1 base removed from V and 4 bases from J, the gap between germline ends came to 13 bases.

Concerning this clonotype itself: The conserved closing phenylalanine or tryptophan is absent in this CDR3, likely reflecting a read error. V gene TRBV15 combines with J gene TRBJ1-1; weak D call: TRBD1 (6 bases). Trimming left V 0 bases short and J 6 bases short, with 14 bases between. Per the germline V gene, CDR1 is LNHNV and CDR2 is YYDKDF (reference sequence). CDR3 length: 15 amino acids. The CDR3 coding sequence is TGTGCCACCAGCAGAGAGACAGGTGCCGTGGCTGAAGCTTTCTGT. The encoded protein is CATSRETGAVAEAFC.

The V gene is TRBV7-7, the J gene TRBJ2-5; 8 bases align to TRBD1. The germline gives CDR1 SSHAT, CDR2 FNYEAQ (reference sequence). The V gene end was trimmed by 4 bases and the J gene end by 5 bases; junction bases not matched to a gene: 6. The CDR3 totals 14 residues. In DNA, the CDR3 is TGTGCCAGCAGCTACGGACAGGGTGGTGAGACCCAGTACTTC. It translates to CASSYGQGGETQYF.

This chain connects TRBV28 to TRBJ2-2; D is possibly TRBD1 (6 bases). Trimming cost V 5 bases and J 5 bases, with 15 bases left between them. Germline-derived CDR1 and CDR2 are MDHEN and SYDVKM. CDR3 length: 15 residues. The CDR3 loop is CASSPADRRTGELFF. CDR3 in DNA: TGTGCCAGCAGTCCCGCGGACAGAAGGACCGGGGAGCTGTTTTTT.